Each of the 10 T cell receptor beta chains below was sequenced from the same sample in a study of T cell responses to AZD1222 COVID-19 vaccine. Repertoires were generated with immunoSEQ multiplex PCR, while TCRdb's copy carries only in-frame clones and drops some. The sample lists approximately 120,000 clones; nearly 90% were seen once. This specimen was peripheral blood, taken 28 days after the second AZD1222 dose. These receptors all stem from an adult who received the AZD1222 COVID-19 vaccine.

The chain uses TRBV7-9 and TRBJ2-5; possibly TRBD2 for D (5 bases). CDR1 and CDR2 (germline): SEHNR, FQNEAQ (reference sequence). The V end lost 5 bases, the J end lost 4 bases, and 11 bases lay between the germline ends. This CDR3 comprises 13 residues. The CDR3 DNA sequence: TGTGCCAGCAGCCCATCTGGAGGAGAGACCCAGTACTTC. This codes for CASSPSGGETQYF.

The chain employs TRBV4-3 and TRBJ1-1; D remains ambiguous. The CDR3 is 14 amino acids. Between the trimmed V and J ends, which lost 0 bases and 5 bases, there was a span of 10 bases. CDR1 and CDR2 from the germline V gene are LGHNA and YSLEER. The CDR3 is CASSQDAGRTEAFF. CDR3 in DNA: TGCGCCAGCAGCCAAGATGCAGGAAGAACTGAAGCTTTCTTT.

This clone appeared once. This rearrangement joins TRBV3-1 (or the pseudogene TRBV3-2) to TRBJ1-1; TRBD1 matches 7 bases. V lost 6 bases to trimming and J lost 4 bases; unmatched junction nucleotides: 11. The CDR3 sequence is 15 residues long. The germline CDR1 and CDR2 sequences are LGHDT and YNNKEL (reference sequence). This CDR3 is CASSYAGTVGTEAFF. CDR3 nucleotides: TGTGCCAGCAGTTATGCCGGGACAGTTGGCACTGAAGCTTTCTTT.

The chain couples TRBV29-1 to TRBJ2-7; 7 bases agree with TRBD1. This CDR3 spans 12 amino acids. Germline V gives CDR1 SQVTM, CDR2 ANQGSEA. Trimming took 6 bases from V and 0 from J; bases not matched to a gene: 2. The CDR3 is CSVAGGSYEQYF. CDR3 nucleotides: TGCAGCGTCGCAGGGGGCTCCTACGAGCAGTACTTC.

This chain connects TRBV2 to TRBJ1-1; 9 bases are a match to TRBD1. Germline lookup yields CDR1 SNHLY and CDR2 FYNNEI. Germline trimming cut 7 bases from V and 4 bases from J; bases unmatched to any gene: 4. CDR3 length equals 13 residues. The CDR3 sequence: CASIVQGATEAFF. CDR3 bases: TGTGCCAGCATCGTACAGGGGGCCACTGAAGCTTTCTTT.

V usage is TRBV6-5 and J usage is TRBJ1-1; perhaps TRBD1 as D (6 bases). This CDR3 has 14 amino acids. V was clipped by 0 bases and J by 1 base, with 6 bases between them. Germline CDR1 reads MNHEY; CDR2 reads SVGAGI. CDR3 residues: CASSYSTGNTEAFF. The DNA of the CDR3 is TGTGCCAGCAGTTACTCGACAGGGAACACTGAAGCTTTCTTT.

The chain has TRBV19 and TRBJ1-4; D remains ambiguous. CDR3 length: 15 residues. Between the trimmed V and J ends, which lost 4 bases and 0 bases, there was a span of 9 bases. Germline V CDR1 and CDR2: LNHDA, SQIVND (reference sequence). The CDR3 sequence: CASSTADATNEKLFF. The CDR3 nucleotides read TGTGCCAGTAGTACCGCAGATGCAACTAATGAAAAACTGTTTTTT.

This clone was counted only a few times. For the CDR3, the DNA is TGTGCCAGTAGCCCAGGACAGGGACGGGGGACCCAGTACTTC. Protein product: CASSPGQGRGTQYF. The V and J genes are TRBV19 and TRBJ2-5; 8 nucleotides match TRBD1. CDR1 and CDR2 (germline): LNHDA, SQIVND (reference sequence). The CDR3 runs 14 residues. J gave up 7 bases and V 6 bases, and 10 bases lay outside the gene matches.

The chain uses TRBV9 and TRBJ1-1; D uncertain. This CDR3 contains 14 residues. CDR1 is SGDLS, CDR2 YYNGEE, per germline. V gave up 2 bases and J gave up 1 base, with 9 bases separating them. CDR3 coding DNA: TGTGCCAGCAGCGTGGAACGATCGAACACTGAAGCTTTCTTT. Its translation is CASSVERSNTEAFF. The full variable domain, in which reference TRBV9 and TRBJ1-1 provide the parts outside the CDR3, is DSGVTQTPKHLITATGQRVTLRCSPRSGDLSVYWYQQSLDQGLQFLIQYYNGEERAKGNILERFSAQQFPDLHSELNLSSLELGDSALYFCASSVERSNTEAFFGQGTRLTVV.

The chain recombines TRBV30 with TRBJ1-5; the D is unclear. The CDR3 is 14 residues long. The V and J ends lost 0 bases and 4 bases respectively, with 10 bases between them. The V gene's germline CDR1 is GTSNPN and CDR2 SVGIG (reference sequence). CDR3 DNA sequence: TGTGCCTGGAGTGTAGGCACCGGGAATCAGCCCCAGCATTTT. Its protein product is CAWSVGTGNQPQHF.